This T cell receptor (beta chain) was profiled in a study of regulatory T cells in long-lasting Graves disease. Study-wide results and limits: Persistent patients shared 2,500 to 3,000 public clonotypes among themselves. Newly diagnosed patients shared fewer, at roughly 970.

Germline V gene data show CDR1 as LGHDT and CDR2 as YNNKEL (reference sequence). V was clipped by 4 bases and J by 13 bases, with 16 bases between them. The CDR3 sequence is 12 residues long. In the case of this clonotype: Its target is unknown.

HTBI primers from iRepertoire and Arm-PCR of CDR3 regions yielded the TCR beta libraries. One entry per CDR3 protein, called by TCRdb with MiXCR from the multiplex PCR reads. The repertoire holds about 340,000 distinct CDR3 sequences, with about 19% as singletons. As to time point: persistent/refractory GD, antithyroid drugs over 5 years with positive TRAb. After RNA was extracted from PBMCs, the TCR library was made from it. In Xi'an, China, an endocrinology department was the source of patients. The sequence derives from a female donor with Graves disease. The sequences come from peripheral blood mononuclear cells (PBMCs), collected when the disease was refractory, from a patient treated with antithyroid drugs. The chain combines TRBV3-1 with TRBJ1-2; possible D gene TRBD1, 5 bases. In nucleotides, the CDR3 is TGTGCCAGCAGCCTGGGGACGGACTCCTGCACCTTC. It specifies CASSLGTDSCTF. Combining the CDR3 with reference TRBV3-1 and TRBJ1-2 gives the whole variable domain DTAVSQTPKYLVTQMGNDKSIKCEQNLGHDTMYWYKQDSKKFLKIMFSYNNKELIINETVPNRFSPKSPDKAHLNLHINSLELGDSAVYFCASSLGTDSCTFGSGTRLTVV.